This TCR beta chain was retrieved from a study of T cells in Graves' hyperthyroidism and ophthalmopathy. Study-wide results and caveats: Through a model of 13 V-J features, ophthalmopathy was separated from stable hyperthyroidism.

In the case of this clonotype: Antigen: not known.

Regions amplified from RNA transcripts were the TCR beta CDR3 regions. An initial round of RT-PCR targeting the TCR CDR3 relied on the HTBI primer set. TCRdb called the multiplex PCR reads again in MiXCR, with one record for every CDR3 protein. The sample lists 660,000 or so distinct CDR3 sequences; less than 25% were seen once. On the basis of clinical symptoms, serum thyroxine and TRAb, thyroid ultrasound and orbital computed tomography, diagnoses were made. Isolation of PBMCs was performed on around 9.3 ml fresh peripheral blood. The sequence was collected from a man aged 25-40 years with Graves' ophthalmopathy. The sample taken for sequencing was blood.

The CDR3 DNA reads as TGTGCCTGGAGTCATGGGGGAGCCAAAAACATTCAGTACTTC. Its protein is CAWSHGGAKNIQYF. V and J are TRBV30 and TRBJ2-4; either TRBD1 or TRBD2 may fit D (5 bases each). This CDR3 comprises 14 residues. Trimming shortened V by 2 bases and J by 0 bases, and 8 bases separated the two germline ends. CDR1 GTSNPN and CDR2 SVGIG come from the germline V gene (reference sequence).